The clone carrying this T cell receptor (beta chain) was seen at least ten times. The sample belongs to a study of T cells in Graves' hyperthyroidism and ophthalmopathy. Authors of the study amplified TCR beta CDR3 regions from RNA transcripts. Primed by the HTBI set, a first-round RT-PCR was run on the TCR CDR3. TCRdb re-derived calls from the multiplex PCR reads in MiXCR, one entry per CDR3 protein. The sample lists about 500,000 distinct CDR3 sequences; roughly an eighth were seen once. V was clipped by 5 bases and J by 1 base; unmatched bases: 4. Germline values: CDR1 GTSNPN, CDR2 SVGIG (reference sequence). This CDR3 contains 13 residues.

The specimen sequenced was blood. V is TRBV30 and J is TRBJ2-5, with 7 bases fitting TRBD2. The sequence derives from a woman between 18 and 30 years old with Graves' hyperthyroidism. In DNA, the CDR3 is TGTGCCTGGGCGGGAGCTACCCAAGAGACCCAGTACTTC. Amino acids: CAWAGATQETQYF. The full variable domain, rest sourced from reference TRBV30 and TRBJ2-5, is SQTIHQWPATLVQPVGSPLSLECTVEGTSNPNLYWYRQAAGRGLQLLFYSVGIGQISSEVPQNLSASRPQDRQFILSSKKLLLSDSGFYLCAWAGATQETQYFGPGTRLLVL.